The 3 T cell receptor beta chains below were found in one sample sequenced in a study of blood T cell repertoires in COVID-19. Profiling relied on immunoSEQ multiplex PCR, and the TCRdb table lists in-frame clones only, not all of them. The data hold 120,000 or so clones, with more than 75% observed a single time. The sequenced sample consisted of peripheral blood. Receptor source: a woman in her sixties or seventies with acute or convalescent COVID-19.

The genes are TRBV27 and TRBJ1-2, with a tentative D call TRBD1 (6 bases). This CDR3 is 14 amino acids long. Deletions cut 6 bases from V and 4 bases from J, with 15 bases between. The V gene's germline CDR1 is MNHEY and CDR2 SMNVEV (reference sequence). This CDR3 reads CASSEGGQGYGYTF. For the CDR3, the DNA is TGTGCCAGCAGCGAGGGGGGGCAGGGCTATGGCTACACCTTC.

This rearrangement joins TRBV19 to TRBJ1-1; D is ambiguous. Germline CDR1 reads LNHDA; CDR2 reads SQIVND (reference sequence). V lost 3 bases to trimming and J lost 1 base, with 6 bases between them. CDR3 length: 13 residues. CDR3 DNA: TGTGCCAGTAGTATTAACGGGAACACTGAAGCTTTCTTT. As protein: CASSINGNTEAFF.

This rearrangement joins TRBV18 to TRBJ1-2; no firm D call. With 6 bases removed from V and 1 base from J, the gap between germline ends came to 12 bases. The V gene's germline CDR1 is KGHSH and CDR2 LQKENI. The CDR3 sequence is 14 residues long. The CDR3 reads CASSLRADNYGYTF. For the CDR3, the DNA is TGTGCCAGCTCTCTGAGGGCGGATAACTATGGCTACACCTTC.